This record covers a single TCR beta chain. The antigen is unknown. Sequencing libraries made from TCR beta cDNA carried unique molecular identifiers. In TCRdb, the PCR reads were re-called with MiXCR into one record per CDR3 protein. Counted here are 700,000 to 800,000 distinct CDR3 sequences, 30% occurring once; the ten biggest clones make up roughly 0.54%. Germline V lookup: CDR1 SEHNR, CDR2 FQNEAQ (reference sequence). Deletions cut 4 bases from V and 3 bases from J, with 10 bases between. The CDR3 loop spans 14 amino acids. This entry is derived from a study of post-analysis software for immune sequencing data. Overall study context: Disease trajectories encompassed relapsing-remitting, secondary progressive and progressive-relapsing multiple sclerosis. General observations from the study: Significantly decreased normalized Chao1 diversity was recorded for multiple sclerosis patients relative to controls. Under F measure analysis, samples from one preparation batch co-clustered strongly. TRBV5-6, TRBV5-1 and TRBV20-1 belonged to a set of roughly 5 TRBV segments that were more frequent in patients than controls.

The sequence derives from a girl aged 5 to 17 with multiple sclerosis. Material for sequencing was blood. The chain joins TRBV7-9 to TRBJ2-1, with D possibly being TRBD1 (6 bases). The CDR3 bases are TGTGCCAGCAGCTCAGGACAGAACTACAATGAGCAGTTCTTC. The encoded protein is CASSSGQNYNEQFF.